This T cell receptor (beta chain) was retrieved from a study of blood T cell repertoires in COVID-19. Study-wide background: Some COVID-19 samples were acute and others convalescent; all came from the United States, Italy and Spain.

The germline V and J ends were trimmed by 1 base and 0 bases, with 7 bases remaining between them. The germline V gene has CDR1 LNHDA and CDR2 SQIVND (reference sequence). The CDR3 runs to 14 residues. Authors' processing steps: It was from reference gene primer amplification that nucleated cell counts were estimated. The data were produced by immunoSEQ multiplex PCR, yet TCRdb's version contains in-frame clones alone and is incomplete. The V and J calls and clone size come from that table; D and trimming were worked out from the DNA. Of around 250,000 clones detected, 75% to 90% appear once; the ten largest clones hold approximately 4%. Concerning this clone itself: Other DNA variants within this sample encode the same CDR3.

Sequenced input: PBMCs or T cells enriched from blood (not recorded which). This TCR was sampled from a woman aged 30 to 39 with acute COVID-19. The V and J genes are TRBV19 and TRBJ2-7; D is undetermined. This CDR3 reads CASSIVGSSYEQYF. In DNA, the CDR3 is TGTGCCAGTAGTATAGTTGGCAGCTCCTACGAGCAGTACTTC.